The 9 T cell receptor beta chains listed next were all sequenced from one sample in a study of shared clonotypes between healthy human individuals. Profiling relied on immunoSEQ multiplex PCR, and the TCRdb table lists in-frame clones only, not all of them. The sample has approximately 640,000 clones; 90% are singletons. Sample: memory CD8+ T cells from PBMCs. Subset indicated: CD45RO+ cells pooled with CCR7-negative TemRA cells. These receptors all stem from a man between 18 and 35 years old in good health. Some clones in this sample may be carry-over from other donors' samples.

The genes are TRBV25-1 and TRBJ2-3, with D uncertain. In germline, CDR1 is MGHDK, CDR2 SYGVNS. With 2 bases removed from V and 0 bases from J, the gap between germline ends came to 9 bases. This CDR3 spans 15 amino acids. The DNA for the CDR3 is TGTGCCAGCAGTGAAAAAGTCGCGAGCACAGATACGCAGTATTTT. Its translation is CASSEKVASTDTQYF.

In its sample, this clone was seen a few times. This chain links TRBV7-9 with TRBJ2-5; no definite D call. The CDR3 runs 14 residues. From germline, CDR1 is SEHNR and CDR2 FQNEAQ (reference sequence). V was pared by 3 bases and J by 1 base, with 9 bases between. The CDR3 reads CASSFNPFQETQYF. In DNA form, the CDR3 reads TGTGCCAGCAGCTTCAATCCCTTCCAAGAGACCCAGTACTTC. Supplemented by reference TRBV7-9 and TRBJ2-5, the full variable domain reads DTGVSQNPRHKITKRGQNVTFRCDPISEHNRLYWYRQTLGQGPEFLTYFQNEAQLEKSRLLSDRFSAERPKGSFSTLEIQRTEQGDSAMYLCASSFNPFQETQYFGPGTRLLVL.

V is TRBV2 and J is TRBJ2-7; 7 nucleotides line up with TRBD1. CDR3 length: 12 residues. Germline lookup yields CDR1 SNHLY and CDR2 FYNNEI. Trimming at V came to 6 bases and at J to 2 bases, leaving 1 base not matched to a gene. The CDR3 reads CASRDRTYEQYF. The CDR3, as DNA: TGTGCCAGCAGGGACAGGACCTACGAGCAGTACTTC.

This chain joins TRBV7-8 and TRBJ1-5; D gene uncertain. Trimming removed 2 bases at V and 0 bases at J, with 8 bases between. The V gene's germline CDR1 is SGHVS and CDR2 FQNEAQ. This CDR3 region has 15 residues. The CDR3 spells CASSLTANSNQPQHF. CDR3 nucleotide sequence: TGTGCCAGCAGCTTAACAGCTAATAGCAATCAGCCCCAGCATTTT.

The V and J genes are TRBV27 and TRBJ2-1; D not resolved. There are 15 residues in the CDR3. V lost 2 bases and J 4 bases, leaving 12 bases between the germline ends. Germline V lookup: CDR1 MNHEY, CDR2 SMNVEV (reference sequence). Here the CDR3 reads CASSLQESKYNEQFF. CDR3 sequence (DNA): TGTGCCAGCAGTTTACAGGAGAGTAAGTACAATGAGCAGTTCTTC.

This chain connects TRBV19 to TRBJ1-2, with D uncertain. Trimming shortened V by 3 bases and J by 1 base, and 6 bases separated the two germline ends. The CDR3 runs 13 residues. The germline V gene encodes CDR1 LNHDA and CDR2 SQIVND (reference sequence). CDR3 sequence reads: CASSIGDNYGYTF. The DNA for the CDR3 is TGTGCCAGTAGTATCGGAGATAACTATGGCTACACCTTC.

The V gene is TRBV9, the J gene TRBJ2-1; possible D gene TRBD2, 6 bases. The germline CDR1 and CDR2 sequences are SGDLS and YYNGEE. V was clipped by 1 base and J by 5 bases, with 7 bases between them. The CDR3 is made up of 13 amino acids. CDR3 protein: CASSVRGNNEQFF. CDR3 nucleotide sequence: TGTGCCAGCAGCGTACGCGGGAACAATGAGCAGTTCTTC. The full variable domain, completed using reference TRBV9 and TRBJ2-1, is DSGVTQTPKHLITATGQRVTLRCSPRSGDLSVYWYQQSLDQGLQFLIQYYNGEERAKGNILERFSAQQFPDLHSELNLSSLELGDSALYFCASSVRGNNEQFFGPGTRLTVL.

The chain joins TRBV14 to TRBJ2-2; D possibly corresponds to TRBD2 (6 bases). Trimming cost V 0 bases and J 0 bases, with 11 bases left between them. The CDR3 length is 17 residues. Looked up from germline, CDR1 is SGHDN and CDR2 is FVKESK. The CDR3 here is CASSQDYGEANTGELFF. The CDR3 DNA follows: TGTGCCAGCAGCCAAGATTACGGGGAGGCGAACACCGGGGAGCTGTTTTTT.

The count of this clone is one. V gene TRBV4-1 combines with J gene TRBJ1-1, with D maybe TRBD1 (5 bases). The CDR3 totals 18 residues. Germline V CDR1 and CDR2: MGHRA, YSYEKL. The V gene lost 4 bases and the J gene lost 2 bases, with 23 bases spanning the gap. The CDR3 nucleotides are TGCGCCAGCAGCCTCCGGGTCCCCTCGCAGGGAGCTAACACTGAAGCTTTCTTT. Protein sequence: CASSLRVPSQGANTEAFF.